The entry that follows covers one T cell receptor beta chain sequence. Its antigen is not identified. Clones were read by immunoSEQ multiplex PCR, and TCRdb kept only the in-frame ones, dropping some. Among 8,000 to 10,000 clones, roughly 98% were seen once, and the ten largest hold 0.2% to 0.3%. The record originates from a study of T cells after posttransplantation cyclophosphamide. Regarding the study as a whole: TRB clonality was highly associated with recipient CMV seropositivity and reactivation.

CDR3 length: 14 residues. V lost 7 bases, J lost 2 bases, and 8 bases stayed unmatched. Germline V gene data show CDR1 as MGHDK and CDR2 as SYGVNS. The specimen was naive CD8+ T cells sorted from PBMCs. The chain couples TRBV25-1 to TRBJ2-7, with 7 bases matching TRBD1. This clonotype was obtained from a man aged 45-65 years in good health, CMV-negative, and a related stem cell transplant donor. DNA of the CDR3: TGTGCCAGCAAGAGGGACAGCCCTCCCTACGAGCAGTACTTC. Protein product: CASKRDSPPYEQYF.